These 21 T cell receptor beta chains were sequenced from one sample in a study of T cell repertoires in cytomegalovirus infection. These TCRs are of unknown antigen specificity. One entry per CDR3 protein, called by TCRdb with MiXCR from the reads. Of about 770,000 distinct CDR3 sequences listed, 25% to 35% are singletons. The sequences come from cultured CD8+ T cells from PBMCs, collected from culture after CMV antigen stimulation. The receptors originated from a human donor in good health (CMV status not recorded). Some clones in this sample may be carry-over from other donors' samples.

J is TRBJ2-3 and V is TRBV27; maybe TRBD2 (5 bases). The CDR3 runs 15 residues. Germline lookup yields CDR1 MNHEY and CDR2 SMNVEV (reference sequence). The germline V and J ends were trimmed by 7 bases and 2 bases, with 16 bases remaining between them. In DNA, the CDR3 is TGTGCCAGCACCCATAGCGTCACGTCCACAGATACGCAGTATTTT. This sequence encodes CASTHSVTSTDTQYF.

The gene calls are TRBV3-1 and TRBJ2-1; D ambiguous. The CDR3 has 11 residues. Germline V gene data show CDR1 as LGHDT and CDR2 as YNNKEL (reference sequence). Deletions cut 0 bases from V and 14 bases from J, with 8 bases between. The CDR3 sequence is CASSQDLDEFF. CDR3 nucleotides: TGTGCCAGCAGCCAAGATCTAGACGAGTTCTTC.

In regard to this clonotype: This may come from a read error, since a much larger clone is one base off. This sequence joins TRBV6-2 or TRBV6-3 and TRBJ2-5, with D unresolved. In germline, CDR1 is MNHEY, CDR2 SVGEGT. The CDR3 runs to 15 residues. Here the CDR3 DNA reads TGTGCCAGCAATTACCGGGCAGTTACAAGAGAGACCCAGTACTTC. This codes for CASNYRAVTRETQYF.

V is TRBV28 and J is TRBJ1-2; D gene ambiguous. The CDR3 is 16 amino acids. Germline lookup yields CDR1 MDHEN and CDR2 SYDVKM. Deletions cut 6 bases from V and 8 bases from J, with 25 bases between. The CDR3 loop reads CASSATLTREVGGYTF. In nucleotides, the CDR3 is TGTGCCAGCAGCGCCACCTTAACCCGAGAGGTAGGAGGCTACACCTTC.

The chain combines TRBV12-5 with TRBJ2-7; 8 nucleotides match TRBD1. In germline, CDR1 is LGHNT, CDR2 FRNRAP. Unmatched junction bases numbered 10, after V lost 7 bases and J lost 2 bases. The CDR3 loop spans 15 amino acids. CDR3 nucleotide sequence: TGTGCTAGTGTTCCCGGGACAGGAGCCACCTACGAGCAGTACTTC. It encodes CASVPGTGATYEQYF. Combining the CDR3 with reference TRBV12-5 and TRBJ2-7 gives the whole variable domain DARVTQTPRHKVTEMGQEVTMRCQPILGHNTVFWYRQTMMQGLELLAYFRNRAPLDDSGMPKDRFSAEMPDATLATLKIQPSEPRDSAVYFCASVPGTGATYEQYFGPGTRLTVT.

CDR3 coding DNA: TGTGCCAGCAGCCTCCGACAGGGTTTAAGGACTGAAGCTTTCTTT. Translation gives CASSLRQGLRTEAFF. J is TRBJ1-1 and V is TRBV7-6; TRBD1 matches 7 bases. This CDR3 is 15 amino acids long. In germline, CDR1 is SGHVS, CDR2 FNYEAQ. Trimming took 5 bases from V and 5 from J; bases not matched to a gene: 11.

This clonotype was seen many times. The rearrangement links TRBV6-6 to TRBJ2-7; a weak D match, TRBD2 (5 bases). CDR3 size: 14 residues. Trimming took off 5 bases at V and 0 bases at J, with 11 bases between the two ends. Germline V gene lookup returns CDR1 MNHNY and CDR2 SVGAGI (reference sequence). CDR3 amino acids: CASSSGASSYEQYV. CDR3 in DNA: TGTGCCAGCAGTAGCGGCGCCTCCTCCTACGAGCAGTACGTC.

This clonotype was seen a handful of times. The chain combines TRBV6-2 or TRBV6-3 with TRBJ2-1; 11 bases align to TRBD2. Trimming took 6 bases from V and 4 from J; bases not matched to a gene: 8. The CDR3 totals 16 residues. Germline V gives CDR1 MNHEY, CDR2 SVGEGT. Written as DNA, the CDR3 is TGTGCCAGCAGGCCCTTAGCGGGGGGGCCTTACAATGAGCAGTTCTTC. It is translated as CASRPLAGGPYNEQFF.

This clonotype turned up a few times. This chain uses TRBV20-1 with TRBJ2-2; a possible D gene is TRBD2 (5 bases). The CDR3 loop spans 13 amino acids. The germline V gene has CDR1 DFQATT and CDR2 SNEGSKA (reference sequence). Trimming took off 6 bases at V and 5 bases at J, with 13 bases between the two ends. In nucleotides, the CDR3 is TGCAGTGCCACGGAGGCTTCGACCGGGGAGCTGTTTTTT. Residues: CSATEASTGELFF.

This clonotype turned up a few times. The chain couples TRBV5-8 to TRBJ1-1; 9 bases match TRBD1. Germline CDR1 and CDR2: SGHTS and YDEGEE. Trimming at V came to 4 bases and at J to 4 bases, leaving 8 bases not matched to a gene. The CDR3 is 15 residues long. For the CDR3, the DNA is TGTGCCAGCAGCGAGTATACAGGGGGCTTCACTGAAGCTTTCTTT. It encodes CASSEYTGGFTEAFF.

The CDR3 nucleotides read TGCGCCAGCAGTCCTGCACTAGCGGCCTCCTACGAGCAGTACTTC. Residues: CASSPALAASYEQYF. The rearrangement joins TRBV10-1 to TRBJ2-7; 8 bases agree with TRBD2. This CDR3 region has 15 residues. Trimming cost V 5 bases and J 0 bases; bases outside gene matches: 6. CDR1 WNHNN and CDR2 SYGVQD come from the germline V gene (reference sequence).

This clonotype showed up just a few times. V and J are TRBV7-6 and TRBJ2-5, with 8 bases fitting TRBD2. The V segment lost 2 bases and the J segment 4 bases; nucleotides outside the gene matches: 9. The CDR3 is 16 amino acids. CDR1 and CDR2 (germline): SGHVS, FNYEAQ. The CDR3 sequence is CASSLMYGGDGETQYF. The CDR3 bases are TGTGCCAGCAGCTTAATGTACGGGGGGGATGGAGAGACCCAGTACTTC.

The sample holds a few counts of this clonotype. The rearrangement links TRBV7-8 to TRBJ1-1; D call uncertain. Germline V gene lookup returns CDR1 SGHVS and CDR2 FQNEAQ. CDR3 length: 12 amino acids. Trimming left V 1 base short and J 12 bases short, with 12 bases between. CDR3 sequence reads: CASSLGNGRPFF. The DNA of the CDR3 is TGTGCCAGCAGCTTAGGGAATGGTAGGCCTTTCTTT.

This clonotype occurred many times. The chain combines TRBV7-2 with TRBJ2-3, with D unclear. There are 16 residues in the CDR3. V was pared by 1 base and J by 0 bases, with 11 bases between. The germline gives CDR1 SGHTA, CDR2 FQGNSA. CDR3 in DNA: TGTGCCAGCAGCTTAGGCGGCATTTGGAGCACAGATACGCAGTATTTT. It yields the protein CASSLGGIWSTDTQYF.

The rearrangement uses TRBV6-2 or TRBV6-3 and TRBJ2-7; D is ambiguous. The germline V gene encodes CDR1 MNHEY and CDR2 SVGEGT. The CDR3 has 14 amino acids. V was cut by 0 bases and J by 6 bases, with 12 bases left in between. The CDR3 loop reads CASSYSTWGGEQYV. For the CDR3, the DNA is TGTGCCAGCAGTTACTCGACCTGGGGTGGCGAGCAGTACGTC.

This clonotype was detected only a few times. The genes are TRBV28 and TRBJ2-3; no clear D gene. Trimming took off 10 bases at V and 0 bases at J, with 26 bases between the two ends. The V gene's germline CDR1 is MDHEN and CDR2 SYDVKM. The CDR3 loop spans 18 amino acids. The chain's CDR3 is CATKFRSRRSTSTDTQYF. In DNA, the CDR3 is TGTGCCACCAAGTTCCGGAGCCGTCGGTCGACTAGCACAGATACGCAGTATTTT.

This clonotype was seen a handful of times. The J gene is TRBJ1-6, the V gene TRBV6-5; a possible D gene is TRBD1 (5 bases). This CDR3 has 14 amino acids. The germline gives CDR1 MNHEY, CDR2 SVGAGI. Trimming removed 6 bases at V and 7 bases at J, with 13 bases between. The CDR3 sequence: CASSLTGRNSPLHF. The CDR3 coding sequence is TGTGCCAGCAGCTTAACAGGAAGAAATTCACCCCTCCACTTT.

This chain links TRBV27 with TRBJ1-1; D remains unclear. Germline lookup yields CDR1 MNHEY and CDR2 SMNVEV (reference sequence). The V gene lost 0 bases and the J gene lost 1 base, with 12 bases spanning the gap. This CDR3 has 16 residues. CDR3 nucleotide sequence: TGTGCCAGCAGTTTATCGGGGTATGTCCGGAACACTGAAGCTTTCTTT. As protein: CASSLSGYVRNTEAFF.

The chain uses TRBV28 and TRBJ2-1; the D gene is possibly TRBD1 (6 bases). The CDR3 covers 16 residues. Germline loops: CDR1 MDHEN, CDR2 SYDVKM. V was cut by 0 bases and J by 5 bases, with 14 bases left in between. For the CDR3, the DNA is TGTGCCAGCAGTTTATGGGGGGCGCCCCGAGACAATGAGCAGTTCTTC. Its protein product is CASSLWGAPRDNEQFF.

This clonotype appeared a few times. This rearrangement joins TRBV6-5 to TRBJ2-7; 9 nucleotides agree with TRBD1. V was clipped by 3 bases and J by 2 bases; unmatched bases: 8. CDR1 is MNHEY and CDR2 is SVGAGI in the germline V gene. The CDR3 sequence is 16 residues long. CDR3 protein: CASSYLTGTGPYEQYF. In DNA form, the CDR3 reads TGTGCCAGCAGTTATTTAACCGGGACAGGGCCCTACGAGCAGTACTTC.

V gene TRBV7-9 combines with J gene TRBJ2-3; D is uncertain. Germline values: CDR1 SEHNR, CDR2 FQNEAQ (reference sequence). The CDR3 spans 15 residues. V was trimmed by 1 base and J by 2 bases, leaving 10 bases between them. This CDR3 is CASSLGNRPTDTQYF. In DNA, the CDR3 is TGTGCCAGCAGCTTAGGAAATAGACCCACAGATACGCAGTATTTT.